A single sample gave rise to the 5 T cell receptor beta chains below, sequenced in a study of monozygotic twins with inflammatory bowel disease. TCRdb reprocessed the 5' RACE reads, keeping one entry per CDR3 protein, no DNA. The ten top clones account for 2.4%, within a sample of around 380,000 distinct CDR3 sequences. Sequences were obtained from blood. The receptors come from a human donor with ulcerative colitis or Crohn's disease, or a healthy co-twin of an affected twin (not recorded which).

CDR3 residues: CASSLGTVGPYEQYF. The chain uses TRBV5-1 and TRBJ2-7; TCRdb calls TRBD1, which cannot be checked without DNA. The germline V gene has CDR1 SGHRS and CDR2 YFSETQ. This CDR3 contains 15 residues.

The V gene is TRBV6-1, the J gene TRBJ2-2; TCRdb proposes TRBD1, but this gene call is untestable without DNA. Per the germline V gene, CDR1 is MNHNS and CDR2 is SASEGT. The CDR3 is made up of 15 amino acids. The CDR3 sequence: CASNWGSGYTGELFF.

The chain couples TRBV4-3 to TRBJ2-1; no DNA is available, so the TRBD2 call from TCRdb remains unchecked. Germline CDR1 reads LGHNA; CDR2 reads YSLEER. The CDR3 covers 16 residues. CDR3 protein: CASSQDGSGRYNEQFF.

The chain is built from TRBV14 and TRBJ2-7; TCRdb outputs TRBD1, but without DNA this stays unchecked. The germline V gene has CDR1 SGHDN and CDR2 FVKESK. CDR3 length: 14 residues. Here the CDR3 reads CASSQDLGRGEQYF.

This rearrangement joins TRBV15 to TRBJ2-5; without DNA, the TCRdb call of TRBD1 cannot be checked. The germline gives CDR1 LNHNV, CDR2 YYDKDF (reference sequence). This CDR3 has 16 amino acids. CDR3 in amino acids: CATSRAQTGGAETQYF. Complete variable domain (other parts from reference TRBV15 and TRBJ2-5): DAMVIQNPRYQVTQFGKPVTLSCSQTLNHNVMYWYQQKSSQAPKLLFHYYDKDFNNEADTPDNFQSRRPNTSFCFLDIRSPGLGDTAMYLCATSRAQTGGAETQYFGPGTRLLVL.